These 24 T cell receptor beta chains share one sample of origin, sequenced in a study of blood T cell repertoires in COVID-19. Sequenced by immunoSEQ multiplex PCR; TCRdb stores in-frame clones only, minus some. The sample includes some 110,000 clones, 75% to 85% of them seen just once. The sequencing input was peripheral blood. All receptors derive from a man between 65 and 80 years old with acute or convalescent COVID-19.

The table lists this clone with a few counts. This chain connects TRBV5-1 to TRBJ2-2; possibly TRBD1 for D (5 bases). The germline V gene has CDR1 SGHRS and CDR2 YFSETQ. This CDR3 has 16 amino acids. With 4 bases removed from V and 0 bases from J, the gap between germline ends came to 13 bases. The CDR3 protein is CASSPKGVANTGELFF. As DNA, the CDR3 is TGCGCCAGCAGCCCAAAAGGGGTCGCGAACACCGGGGAGCTGTTTTTT.

This clone has a handful of counts. V usage is TRBV4-1 and J usage is TRBJ2-1; TRBD2 matches at 14 bases. V dropped 4 bases and J dropped 9; count of bases not matched to a gene: 5. CDR3 length equals 15 residues. Germline V CDR1 and CDR2: MGHRA, YSYEKL. CDR3 sequence (DNA): TGCGCCAGCAGCCGGGGACTAGCGGGAGTTGGTGAGCAGTTCTTC. Its protein product is CASSRGLAGVGEQFF.

The chain joins TRBV11-1 to TRBJ2-5, with 7 bases that match TRBD2. The ends lost 6 bases at V and 5 bases at J; junction bases unmatched: 9. The CDR3 is 14 amino acids. The germline V gene has CDR1 SGHAT and CDR2 FQDESV (reference sequence). DNA of the CDR3: TGTGCCAGCAGGATGCGGGGGATGGGGGAGACCCAGTACTTC. Translated: CASRMRGMGETQYF.

This clone occurred once. The rearrangement links TRBV6-1 to TRBJ1-1; D gene ambiguous. The CDR3 sequence is 12 residues long. The V and J ends lost 1 base and 11 bases respectively, with 11 bases between them. CDR1 is MNHNS and CDR2 is SASEGT in the germline V gene. Here the CDR3 DNA reads TGTGCCAGCAGTGAAGGCGCACTGAAGGCTTTCTTT. It translates to CASSEGALKAFF.

The genes are TRBV7-8 and TRBJ2-3; the match to TRBD2 covers 10 bases. V lost 0 bases and J lost 7; bases outside the gene matches: 7. Germline V gene sequence: CDR1 SGHVS, CDR2 FQNEAQ. The CDR3 extends over 16 amino acids. The CDR3 coding sequence is TGTGCCAGCAGCTTAGCGTTAAGCGGGAGGGCACATACGCAGTATTTT. It yields the protein CASSLALSGRAHTQYF.

This chain's CDR3 is CASSLPGQEKLFF. CDR3 coding DNA: TGTGCCAGCAGCTTACCGGGACAGGAAAAACTGTTTTTT. V is TRBV5-5 and J is TRBJ1-4, with 7 bases identical to TRBD1. The V segment lost 2 bases and the J segment 8 bases; nucleotides outside the gene matches: 3. From germline, CDR1 is SGHKS and CDR2 YYEKEE (reference sequence). The CDR3 is 13 amino acids.

V and J are TRBV28 and TRBJ1-3, with D possibly matching TRBD1 (5 bases). V lost 1 base, J lost 0 bases, and 13 bases lay in between. This CDR3 is built from 17 residues. The germline CDR1 and CDR2 sequences are MDHEN and SYDVKM. The CDR3 nucleotides read TGTGCCAGCAGTTTATCAGGGCAGGCGAACTCTGGAAACACCATATATTTT. It specifies CASSLSGQANSGNTIYF.

The V gene is TRBV9, the J gene TRBJ2-1; TRBD1 matches 9 bases. Germline-derived CDR1 and CDR2 are SGDLS and YYNGEE. The CDR3 runs to 16 residues. J lost 6 bases, V lost 3 bases, and 10 bases had no gene match. CDR3 residues: CASSDPGTGIGNEQFF. CDR3 sequence (DNA): TGTGCCAGCAGCGACCCCGGGACAGGGATTGGCAATGAGCAGTTCTTC.

The genes are TRBV25-1 and TRBJ2-3, with 9 bases lining up with TRBD2. V dropped 2 bases and J dropped 4; count of bases not matched to a gene: 4. Germline V gene sequence: CDR1 MGHDK, CDR2 SYGVNS. This CDR3 is built from 15 residues. CDR3 coding DNA: TGTGCCAGCAGTGAAAACGCGGGGGGGCCAGATACGCAGTATTTT. Its protein product is CASSENAGGPDTQYF.

The chain is built from TRBV2 and TRBJ1-1; D perhaps matches TRBD1 (5 bases). The CDR3 is made up of 11 amino acids. The germline V gene has CDR1 SNHLY and CDR2 FYNNEI. The ends were cut back, 0 bases at V and 12 bases at J, with 8 bases in the middle. The CDR3 loop reads CASSEAGGSFF. Written as DNA, the CDR3 is TGTGCCAGCAGTGAAGCGGGGGGGTCTTTCTTT.

The sample holds a few counts of this clone. The rearrangement uses TRBV29-1 and TRBJ1-6; D not certain. This CDR3 spans 13 amino acids. V lost 4 bases and J lost 10, with 14 bases in between. CDR1 and CDR2 from the germline V gene are SQVTM and ANQGSEA. The CDR3: CSVGEGADSPLHF. The CDR3 DNA follows: TGCAGCGTTGGGGAGGGTGCGGACTCACCCCTCCACTTT.

This clone occurred a few times. The chain uses TRBV6-6 and TRBJ2-7, with TRBD1 matching 8 bases. The V gene's germline CDR1 is MNHNY and CDR2 SVGAGI (reference sequence). The CDR3 length is 14 residues. The trim removed 5 bases at V and 2 bases at J, leaving 5 bases unmatched. The CDR3 DNA is TGTGCCAGCAGTCGCGGACAGGGTCCCTACGAGCAGTACTTC. It yields the protein CASSRGQGPYEQYF.

The chain carries TRBV2 and TRBJ2-3; 14 nucleotides line up with TRBD2. CDR1 is SNHLY and CDR2 is FYNNEI in the germline V gene. The CDR3 is 16 amino acids. Losses at the gene ends were 5 bases for V and 4 bases for J; bases not matched to a gene: 5. The CDR3: CASSSQTSGRADTQYF. In DNA form, the CDR3 reads TGTGCCAGCAGTTCTCAGACTAGCGGGAGGGCAGATACGCAGTATTTT.

V and J are TRBV18 and TRBJ1-1, with 8 positions matching TRBD1. The trim removed 1 base at V and 7 bases at J, leaving 5 bases unmatched. The CDR3 extends over 14 amino acids. CDR1 and CDR2 from the germline V gene are KGHSH and LQKENI. The CDR3 reads CASSPQNRGGEAFF. For the CDR3, the DNA is TGTGCCAGCTCACCACAAAACAGGGGGGGTGAAGCTTTCTTT.

V and J are TRBV19 and TRBJ1-6; D is ambiguous. Germline assignment: CDR1 LNHDA and CDR2 SQIVND (reference sequence). The CDR3 has 15 residues. Between the trimmed V and J ends, which lost 8 bases and 0 bases, there was a span of 11 bases. CDR3 residues: CASASEGSYNSPLHF. For the CDR3, the DNA is TGTGCCAGTGCCTCCGAGGGCTCCTATAATTCACCCCTCCACTTT.

V and J are TRBV5-1 and TRBJ2-7, with 8 bases aligning to TRBD1. Germline assignment: CDR1 SGHRS and CDR2 YFSETQ. This CDR3 is 14 amino acids long. The V gene end was trimmed by 5 bases and the J gene end by 2 bases; junction bases not matched to a gene: 6. The CDR3 DNA sequence: TGCGCCAGCAGTGGACAGGGAGGAACCTACGAGCAGTACTTC. Translated, it gives CASSGQGGTYEQYF.

This clone was recorded only once. This chain links TRBV5-1 with TRBJ1-1, with a weak D call TRBD1 (6 bases). CDR1 and CDR2 from the germline V gene are SGHRS and YFSETQ. V lost 5 bases and J lost 7, with 21 bases in between. The CDR3 extends over 15 amino acids. The chain's CDR3 is CASSYVGGGLSEAFF. CDR3 in DNA: TGCGCCAGCAGTTATGTGGGCGGGGGGCTTAGTGAAGCTTTCTTT.

This rearrangement joins TRBV5-1 to TRBJ1-6; tentative D call: TRBD1 (5 bases). The germline V gene has CDR1 SGHRS and CDR2 YFSETQ. V gave up 4 bases and J gave up 9 bases, with 14 bases separating them. The CDR3 has 14 residues. The CDR3 DNA follows: TGCGCCAGCAGCCCAGGGTCCTATGCTTCACCCCTCCACTTT. Translation: CASSPGSYASPLHF.

The V call is TRBV5-1, the J call TRBJ1-3; 9 bases match TRBD1. V was pared by 0 bases and J by 2 bases, with 0 bases of the junction left unmatched. In germline, CDR1 is SGHRS, CDR2 YFSETQ. This CDR3 spans 15 amino acids. CDR3 region: CASSLGQGAGNTIYF. Written as DNA, the CDR3 is TGCGCCAGCAGCTTGGGACAGGGGGCTGGAAACACCATATATTTT.

The chain links TRBV5-1 to TRBJ1-6; 8 positions match TRBD1. After removal of 4 bases from V and 7 bases from J, the junction contained 10 bases not matched to a gene. This CDR3 has 16 amino acids. CDR1 SGHRS and CDR2 YFSETQ come from the germline V gene. CDR3 loop: CASSNHLTGENSPLHF. In nucleotides, the CDR3 is TGCGCCAGCAGCAACCATTTGACAGGGGAGAATTCACCCCTCCACTTT.

This chain links TRBV7-6 with TRBJ2-7, with 7 bases fitting TRBD1. The CDR3 sequence is 14 residues long. Per the germline V gene, CDR1 is SGHVS and CDR2 is FNYEAQ. The trim removed 6 bases at V and 6 bases at J, leaving 11 bases unmatched. The CDR3 spells CASSHSRDRAEQYF. In DNA, the CDR3 is TGTGCCAGCAGTCATTCCCGGGACAGAGCCGAGCAGTACTTC.

The sample holds a few counts of this clone. This chain uses TRBV3-1 (or the pseudogene TRBV3-2) with TRBJ1-6; the match to TRBD1 covers 7 bases. Germline V gene data show CDR1 as LGHDT and CDR2 as YNNKEL (reference sequence). The CDR3 has 14 amino acids. V dropped 1 base and J dropped 11; count of bases not matched to a gene: 5. The CDR3 DNA sequence: TGTGCCAGCAGCCAAGGACAGGGCAGTGCACCCCTCCACTTT. It codes for CASSQGQGSAPLHF.

As for this clone: The sample carries other DNA sequences with the same CDR3. This sequence joins TRBV5-1 and TRBJ2-3; TRBD2 agrees at 7 bases. The V gene's germline CDR1 is SGHRS and CDR2 YFSETQ. The junction had 4 bases not matched to a gene; V was cut back by 0 bases and J by 0 bases. CDR3 length equals 16 residues. The CDR3 DNA reads as TGCGCCAGCAGCTTGGAGGGGACTACTAGCACAGATACGCAGTATTTT. This gives the protein CASSLEGTTSTDTQYF.

The count of this clone is one. The chain employs TRBV7-8 and TRBJ1-3; 7 bases are shared with TRBD1. Trimming cost V 5 bases and J 4 bases; bases outside gene matches: 8. Germline CDR1 is SGHVS and CDR2 is FQNEAQ. The CDR3 has 15 residues. This CDR3 reads CASSPIDRAGNTIYF. CDR3 coding DNA: TGTGCCAGCAGCCCAATCGACAGGGCAGGAAACACCATATATTTT.